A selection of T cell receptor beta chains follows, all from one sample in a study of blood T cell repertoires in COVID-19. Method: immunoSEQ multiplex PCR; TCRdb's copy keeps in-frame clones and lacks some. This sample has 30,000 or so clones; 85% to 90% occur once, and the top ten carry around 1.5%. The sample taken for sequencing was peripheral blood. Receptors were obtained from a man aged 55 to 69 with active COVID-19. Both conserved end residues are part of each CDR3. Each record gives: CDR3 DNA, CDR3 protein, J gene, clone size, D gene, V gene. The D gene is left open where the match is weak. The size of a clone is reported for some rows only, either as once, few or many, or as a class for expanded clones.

TGTGCCAGCAGTTACTCGGGACAGGGGGGTTACGAGCAGTACTTC CASSYSGQGGYEQYF TRBJ2-7 - TRBD1 TRBV6-5
TGTGCCAGCAGCTTGACTGGGACTAGGGGGGGTGAGACCCAGTACTTC CASSLTGTRGGETQYF TRBJ2-5 - TRBD2 TRBV5-5
TGTGCCAGTAGGCCCGACGGACACAATCAGCCCCAGCATTTT CASRPDGHNQPQHF TRBJ1-5 - - TRBV19
TGTGCCAGCAGTTTAGGGGGGCTTCAGCCCCAGCATTTT CASSLGGLQPQHF TRBJ1-5 - - TRBV12-3/TRBV12-4
TGTGCCAGCAGTCCTGGGACAGGGAATGGCTACACCTTC CASSPGTGNGYTF TRBJ1-2 - TRBD1 TRBV27
TGTGCCAGCCTACAAGCGCCCTCCGGCACTGAAGCTTTCTTT CASLQAPSGTEAFF TRBJ1-1 - - TRBV18
TGTGCCAGCAGTTTTGGAGATGAGGGATTGTGGGAGCAGTTCTTC CASSFGDEGLWEQFF TRBJ2-1 - - TRBV27
TGTGCCAGCAGCTTTACCCGGGGGGGACTAAACAATGAGCAGTTCTTC CASSFTRGGLNNEQFF TRBJ2-1 - TRBD2 TRBV7-3
TGCGCCAGCAGACCGACAGGGCAATATGGCTACACCTTC CASRPTGQYGYTF TRBJ1-2 - TRBD1 TRBV5-1
TGTGCCAGCATCGCGGGGCTGAGCACAGATACGCAGTATTTT CASIAGLSTDTQYF TRBJ2-3 - - TRBV6-6
TGTGCCAGCAGCTTCGGACAGGGAGGATCACCCCTCCACTTT CASSFGQGGSPLHF TRBJ1-6 - TRBD1 TRBV7-9
TGTGCCAGCAGCTTAAGGGACAGGGTCGGTGACGGCTACACCTTC CASSLRDRVGDGYTF TRBJ1-2 once TRBD1 TRBV7-4
TGTGCCAGCAGCTTAGGGGAGAGTAATCAGCCCCAGCATTTT CASSLGESNQPQHF TRBJ1-5 - - TRBV13
TGTGCCAGCAGCGTGGTGGACAAGCTAAACACTGAAGCTTTCTTT CASSVVDKLNTEAFF TRBJ1-1 - - TRBV9
TGTGCCAGCAGTAGGGACAGGATGCTATCCCCCTACGAGCAGTACTTC CASSRDRMLSPYEQYF TRBJ2-7 - TRBD1 TRBV25-1
TGTGCCAGCAGTGAATCGGTGAGCTCTGGAAACACCATATATTTT CASSESVSSGNTIYF TRBJ1-3 once - TRBV2
TGTGCCAGCAGTGAAGCGGCGGGAAACACCGGGGAGCTGTTTTTT CASSEAAGNTGELFF TRBJ2-2 few - TRBV2
TGTGCCAGCAGCGTGGCCGGGGGTGGATGGGGCCATGAGCAGTTCTTC CASSVAGGGWGHEQFF TRBJ2-1 - - TRBV9
TGTGCCAGCAGCCTCGGACAGGGGAACACTGAAGCTTTCTTT CASSLGQGNTEAFF TRBJ1-1 - TRBD1 TRBV7-2
TGTGCCACCAGTGATCCTAGACAGGGGGCAGGCGAGCAGTACTTC CATSDPRQGAGEQYF TRBJ2-7 - TRBD1 TRBV24-1
TGTGCCAGCAGCTTGGCAGGTCTTGGCGGCTACACCTTC CASSLAGLGGYTF TRBJ1-2 - - TRBV5-8
TGCGCCAGCAGCTTGCCGACTAGCGATACGCAGTATTTT CASSLPTSDTQYF TRBJ2-3 - TRBD2 TRBV5-1
TGTGCCAGCAGCTTAAGCCGCCCGGCAGGGGGTTATGGCTACACCTTC CASSLSRPAGGYGYTF TRBJ1-2 - TRBD1 TRBV7-9
TGTGCCAGCAGCCCGACAGGGAAGGCCAAAAACATTCAGTACTTC CASSPTGKAKNIQYF TRBJ2-4 - TRBD1 TRBV7-2
TGCGCCAGCAGTGGCAGGGGGCTGGACGGGGAGCTGTTTTTT CASSGRGLDGELFF TRBJ2-2 - TRBD1 TRBV5-1
TGTGCCAGCAGCTTAGCCCCAGGGGGCTTGTACGAGCAGTACTTC CASSLAPGGLYEQYF TRBJ2-7 - TRBD1 TRBV7-2
TGCGCCAGCAGCCCCGGGGACAGGTATAATGAAAAACTGTTTTTT CASSPGDRYNEKLFF TRBJ1-4 - TRBD1 TRBV4-3
TGTGCCAGCAGTGCCATGGGGGGGATAATGAACACTGAAGCTTTCTTT CASSAMGGIMNTEAFF TRBJ1-1 - - TRBV27
TGTGCCAGCAGCCAACACGGGACAGTAGGGACCGAGCAGTACTTC CASSQHGTVGTEQYF TRBJ2-7 - TRBD1 TRBV4-2
TGTGCCAGCAGCTTGTTTAGCAGTGAGACCCAGTACTTC CASSLFSSETQYF TRBJ2-5 - - TRBV5-8
TGTGCCAGCAGCCAAGATCGTGGACAGGGTTGGGGCTACACCTTC CASSQDRGQGWGYTF TRBJ1-2 - TRBD1 TRBV3-1/TRBV3-2
TGCGCCAGCAGCCTTGGGGGAACAGGGGGCGCGTCTGGGGCCAACGTCCTGACTTTC CASSLGGTGGASGANVLTF TRBJ2-6 - TRBD1 TRBV4-1
TGTGCCAGCAGCTTGGTAGGGGGTGAAGCTTTCTTT CASSLVGGEAFF TRBJ1-1 - - TRBV5-5
TGCAGTGCTAGTCGGGTTCGGGATGGCTACACCTTC CSASRVRDGYTF TRBJ1-2 - - TRBV20-1
TGCGCCAGCAGTGCACGGGACAGCTCTGGAAACACCATATATTTT CASSARDSSGNTIYF TRBJ1-3 few TRBD1 TRBV10-1
TGCGCCAGCAGCCAAGCCCCCATGAGTGAGCAGTTCTTC CASSQAPMSEQFF TRBJ2-1 - - TRBV4-3
TGTGCCACCAGCAGAGATATGGGGAGCCCCTGGTCACCCCTCCACTTT CATSRDMGSPWSPLHF TRBJ1-6 - - TRBV15
TGTGCCTGGGCGTGGAGAAGCGGAAACACCATATATTTT CAWAWRSGNTIYF TRBJ1-3 - - TRBV30
TGTGCCAGCAGCTTAGACAGGGGGCCGAACACTGAAGCTTTCTTT CASSLDRGPNTEAFF TRBJ1-1 few TRBD1 TRBV7-9
TGCGCCACCAGCGGGACATCAGAGACCCAGTACTTC CATSGTSETQYF TRBJ2-5 - - TRBV10-2
TGTGCCAGCGGCGGACAGAAGAATGAAAAACTGTTTTTT CASGGQKNEKLFF TRBJ1-4 - - TRBV6-5
TGTGCCAGCAGCAAGAGAGGCCTCAGTTCCGGGTCTGGGGCCAACGTCCTGACTTTC CASSKRGLSSGSGANVLTF TRBJ2-6 - - TRBV11-3
TGTGCCAGCAGTTACGGGACAGGGGCTTACGAGCAGTACTTC CASSYGTGAYEQYF TRBJ2-7 - TRBD1 TRBV6-5
TGCAGCGTATTAAATGGACCGGGACAGTCCTATGGCTACACCTTC CSVLNGPGQSYGYTF TRBJ1-2 - TRBD1 TRBV29-1
TGTGCCAGCAGTTGGGGGACTAGCGGAGAGCAGTTCTTC CASSWGTSGEQFF TRBJ2-1 few TRBD2 TRBV6-6
TGCGCCAGCAGCTTGGGAACGGGAGGGACTGGAAACACCATATATTTT CASSLGTGGTGNTIYF TRBJ1-3 - - TRBV5-1
TGTGCCAGCAATGGCGGGGGGACACTCGGGGAGCTGTTTTTT CASNGGGTLGELFF TRBJ2-2 - TRBD2 TRBV2
TGTGCCAGCAGCCTTCGGGGGGACCAAGAGACCCAGTACTTC CASSLRGDQETQYF TRBJ2-5 - TRBD2 TRBV27
TGCGCCAGCAGCGAGGGAGAAAAGTACAATGAGCAGTTCTTC CASSEGEKYNEQFF TRBJ2-1 once - TRBV5-1
TGTGCCAGTAGTCCCAGGACCCTAGGGAGCACTGAAGCTTTCTTT CASSPRTLGSTEAFF TRBJ1-1 - - TRBV19